The rows below give T cell receptor beta chains drawn from one sample of a study of CD8 T cells in ankylosing spondylitis. TCRdb reprocessed the 5' RACE reads via MiXCR and lists one record per CDR3 protein. The repertoire has about 240,000 distinct CDR3 sequences, roughly 10% of them found once; the top ten carry 6.8%. Sequenced: blood, either unsorted or a sorted T cell fraction (not recorded which). These receptors came from a male donor with ankylosing spondylitis or in good health (not recorded which). CDR3s include the opening cysteine and the closing phenylalanine or tryptophan. A D gene is named only where the DNA matches it firmly. Not all rows give a size; the values are once, few, many and, for expanded clones, a class.

J: TRBJ2-1
D: NA
size: NA
V: TRBV20-1
CDR3: CSASPRTYNEQFF
DNA: TGCAGTGCTAGCCCCAGAACCTACAATGAGCAGTTCTTC

J: TRBJ1-5
D: NA
size: medium-sized
V: TRBV15
CDR3: CATSRDILMVRPQHF
DNA: TGTGCCACCAGCAGAGACATCCTAATGGTTCGGCCCCAGCATTTT

J: TRBJ2-1
D: NA
size: NA
V: TRBV15
CDR3: CATSRARAEQFF
DNA: TGTGCCACCAGCAGAGCTCGGGCTGAGCAGTTCTTC

J: TRBJ2-1
D: TRBD2
size: many
V: TRBV12-3/TRBV12-4
CDR3: CASSPRTSVVDNEQFF
DNA: TGTGCCAGCAGCCCCCGAACTAGCGTGGTCGACAATGAGCAGTTCTTC

J: TRBJ2-3
D: NA
size: many
V: TRBV9
CDR3: CASSAWDFPTDTQYF
DNA: TGTGCCAGCAGCGCGTGGGATTTCCCCACAGATACGCAGTATTTT

J: TRBJ2-1
D: NA
size: few
V: TRBV4-1
CDR3: CASSQDRADNEQFF
DNA: TGCGCCAGCAGCCAAGATAGGGCTGATAATGAGCAGTTCTTC

J: TRBJ1-4
D: TRBD1
size: many
V: TRBV5-1
CDR3: CASSLGTGTGSVNEKLFF
DNA: TGCGCCAGCAGCTTGGGGACCGGGACAGGCTCCGTTAATGAAAAACTGTTTTTT

J: TRBJ1-5
D: NA
size: many
V: TRBV5-1
CDR3: CASSLDGGDQPQHF
DNA: TGCGCCAGCAGCTTGGACGGGGGGGATCAGCCCCAGCATTTT

J: TRBJ2-3
D: NA
size: many
V: TRBV5-1
CDR3: CASSDVRRTNTDTQYF
DNA: TGCGCCAGCAGCGACGTTAGACGGACGAACACAGATACGCAGTATTTT

J: TRBJ2-5
D: TRBD2
size: many
V: TRBV20-1
CDR3: CSAATNSGGIQETQYF
DNA: TGCAGTGCTGCTACCAATAGCGGGGGAATCCAAGAGACCCAGTACTTC

J: TRBJ2-3
D: NA
size: many
V: TRBV5-1
CDR3: CASSLVPQNTDTQYF
DNA: TGCGCCAGCAGCTTGGTTCCACAGAACACAGATACGCAGTATTTT

J: TRBJ2-2
D: TRBD2
size: many
V: TRBV28
CDR3: CASSFQGTRPTGELFF
DNA: TGTGCCAGCAGTTTCCAGGGGACTAGACCCACCGGGGAGCTGTTTTTT

J: TRBJ1-2
D: NA
size: NA
V: TRBV5-1
CDR3: CASSLRTATNYAYTF
DNA: TGCGCCAGCAGCTTAAGGACAGCTACTAACTATGCCTACACCTTC

J: TRBJ1-1
D: NA
size: few
V: TRBV20-1
CDR3: CSAIFRETEAFF
DNA: TGCAGTGCTATTTTCAGGGAGACTGAAGCTTTCTTT

J: TRBJ1-2
D: NA
size: NA
V: TRBV6-1
CDR3: CASSERRYRYGYTF
DNA: TGTGCCAGCAGTGAACGACGATACCGCTATGGCTACACCTTC

J: TRBJ1-2
D: NA
size: few
V: TRBV28
CDR3: CASSRPGTNYGYTF
DNA: TGTGCCAGCAGCCGTCCGGGAACGAACTATGGCTACACCTTC

J: TRBJ2-3
D: TRBD2
size: many
V: TRBV5-5
CDR3: CASSLWTSGVDTQYF
DNA: TGTGCCAGCAGCCTATGGACTAGCGGGGTGGATACGCAGTATTTT

J: TRBJ2-3
D: TRBD2
size: many
V: TRBV20-1
CDR3: CSANAGGGNTDTQYF
DNA: TGCAGTGCCAACGCTGGGGGGGGGAACACAGATACGCAGTATTTT

J: TRBJ2-2
D: TRBD1
size: NA
V: TRBV3-1
CDR3: CASSQMGQWGTGELFF
DNA: TGTGCCAGCAGCCAAATGGGACAGTGGGGGACCGGGGAGCTGTTTTTT

J: TRBJ1-1
D: NA
size: NA
V: TRBV5-1
CDR3: CASSSAVSLKAFF
DNA: TGCGCCAGCAGCTCTGCCGTGAGCCTTAAAGCTTTCTTT

J: TRBJ1-6
D: NA
size: many
V: TRBV5-1
CDR3: CASSLTGILISYNSPLHF
DNA: TGCGCCAGCAGCTTGACGGGAATTCTCATCTCCTATAATTCACCCCTCCACTTT

J: TRBJ2-1
D: NA
size: many
V: TRBV10-3
CDR3: CAISDVMGHEQFF
DNA: TGTGCCATCAGCGATGTGATGGGCCATGAGCAGTTCTTC

J: TRBJ1-6
D: NA
size: many
V: TRBV2
CDR3: CASVREIDSPLHF
DNA: TGTGCCAGCGTCCGGGAAATTGATTCACCCCTCCACTTT

J: TRBJ1-1
D: NA
size: few
V: TRBV2
CDR3: CASSPIEQGWQAFF
DNA: TGTGCCAGCAGCCCAATAGAACAGGGATGGCAAGCTTTCTTT

J: TRBJ2-1
D: TRBD2
size: many
V: TRBV29-1
CDR3: CSVEGLAGPFWDEQFF
DNA: TGCAGCGTTGAGGGACTAGCGGGACCCTTCTGGGATGAGCAGTTCTTC

J: TRBJ2-5
D: TRBD2
size: few
V: TRBV11-2
CDR3: CASSLAGGTETQYF
DNA: TGTGCCAGCAGCCTAGCGGGAGGTACAGAGACCCAGTACTTC

J: TRBJ1-1
D: TRBD1
size: NA
V: TRBV15
CDR3: CATSREGQKAFF
DNA: TGTGCCACCAGCAGGGAGGGACAGAAAGCTTTCTTT

J: TRBJ2-1
D: NA
size: few
V: TRBV7-6
CDR3: CASSLELVPYNEQFF
DNA: TGTGCCAGCAGCTTAGAGCTAGTCCCCTACAATGAGCAGTTCTTC

J: TRBJ2-1
D: TRBD2
size: many
V: TRBV20-1
CDR3: CSALHGTSRPEQFF
DNA: TGCAGTGCCCTTCACGGGACTAGCAGACCGGAGCAGTTCTTC

J: TRBJ1-5
D: NA
size: NA
V: TRBV6-1
CDR3: CASSQGQQKPQHF
DNA: TGTGCCAGCAGTCAGGGGCAACAGAAGCCCCAGCATTTT

J: TRBJ2-1
D: NA
size: few
V: TRBV7-6
CDR3: CASSTRYRDINEQFF
DNA: TGTGCCAGCAGCACCCGCTACCGGGACATCAATGAGCAGTTCTTC

J: TRBJ2-7
D: NA
size: many
V: TRBV25-1
CDR3: CASTTDGLFAYEQYF
DNA: TGTGCCAGCACTACGGACGGTTTGTTCGCCTACGAGCAGTACTTC

J: TRBJ2-3
D: NA
size: few
V: TRBV3-1
CDR3: CASSQDLVNTQYF
DNA: TGTGCCAGCAGCCAAGATTTGGTTAATACGCAGTATTTT

J: TRBJ2-7
D: NA
size: few
V: TRBV27
CDR3: CASSPQPRDVPREQYF
DNA: TGTGCCAGCAGTCCCCAGCCCCGGGACGTCCCAAGGGAGCAGTACTTC

J: TRBJ2-1
D: NA
size: many
V: TRBV9
CDR3: CASSVYNEQFF
DNA: TGTGCCAGCAGCGTGTACAATGAGCAGTTCTTC

J: TRBJ2-1
D: NA
size: NA
V: TRBV6-4
CDR3: CASSRSYPGHNEQFF
DNA: TGTGCCAGCAGTCGCTCCTACCCGGGACACAATGAGCAGTTCTTC

J: TRBJ1-2
D: TRBD1
size: NA
V: TRBV5-1
CDR3: CASSSGRTGLNYGYTF
DNA: TGCGCCAGCAGCTCCGGACGGACAGGACTTAACTATGGCTACACCTTC

J: TRBJ1-1
D: NA
size: few
V: TRBV14
CDR3: CASSQVGRAFF
DNA: TGTGCCAGCAGCCAAGTAGGTCGGGCTTTCTTT

J: TRBJ2-3
D: TRBD1
size: few
V: TRBV11-2
CDR3: CASTGTGSTDTQYF
DNA: TGTGCCAGCACCGGGACAGGGAGCACAGATACGCAGTATTTT

J: TRBJ2-5
D: NA
size: many
V: TRBV10-3
CDR3: CDTSESQRGSQETQYF
DNA: TGTGACACCAGTGAGTCACAAAGAGGGTCCCAAGAGACCCAGTACTTC

J: TRBJ1-1
D: NA
size: few
V: TRBV6-1
CDR3: CASSPKLLGGTEAFF
DNA: TGTGCCAGCAGTCCAAAGCTCCTGGGGGGCACTGAAGCTTTCTTT

J: TRBJ2-5
D: TRBD1
size: few
V: TRBV9
CDR3: CASSPGQAGQETQYF
DNA: TGTGCCAGCAGCCCGGGACAGGCGGGACAAGAGACCCAGTACTTC

J: TRBJ2-5
D: TRBD1
size: NA
V: TRBV12-3/TRBV12-4
CDR3: CASSTGQSETQYF
DNA: TGTGCCAGCAGCACGGGACAGTCAGAGACCCAGTACTTC

J: TRBJ1-2
D: NA
size: many
V: TRBV6-6
CDR3: CASSLQEDYGYTF
DNA: TGTGCCAGCAGTCTGCAGGAGGACTATGGCTACACCTTC

J: TRBJ2-7
D: NA
size: many
V: TRBV29-1
CDR3: CSVARHATHEQYF
DNA: TGCAGCGTTGCGAGGCACGCGACTCACGAGCAGTACTTC

J: TRBJ2-5
D: TRBD2
size: many
V: TRBV5-1
CDR3: CASSLVPLAGQETQYF
DNA: TGCGCCAGCAGCTTGGTTCCCCTAGCGGGCCAAGAGACCCAGTACTTC

J: TRBJ1-1
D: NA
size: many
V: TRBV20-1
CDR3: CSASRGSRMNTEAFF
DNA: TGCAGTGCTAGTCGGGGCAGCAGGATGAACACTGAAGCTTTCTTT

J: TRBJ2-1
D: NA
size: many
V: TRBV20-1
CDR3: CSAADQQLHEQFF
DNA: TGCAGTGCCGCAGATCAACAACTCCATGAGCAGTTCTTC

J: TRBJ2-7
D: TRBD1
size: many
V: TRBV5-1
CDR3: CASSRTGIPYEQYF
DNA: TGCGCCAGCAGTCGGACAGGGATCCCCTACGAGCAGTACTTC

J: TRBJ2-1
D: TRBD1
size: many
V: TRBV6-1
CDR3: CASSSPHRGRGDEQFF
DNA: TGTGCCAGCAGTAGCCCCCACAGGGGGCGCGGCGATGAGCAGTTCTTC

J: TRBJ2-2
D: NA
size: few
V: TRBV20-1
CDR3: CSADDRLQNTGELFF
DNA: TGCAGTGCGGACGACAGACTACAGAACACCGGGGAGCTGTTTTTT

J: TRBJ2-1
D: TRBD1
size: many
V: TRBV5-1
CDR3: CASSFQTGAIDEQFF
DNA: TGCGCCAGCAGCTTCCAGACAGGGGCTATAGATGAGCAGTTCTTC

J: TRBJ2-3
D: TRBD2
size: NA
V: TRBV6-5
CDR3: CASSYSRFGTSSTDTQYF
DNA: TGTGCCAGCAGTTACTCGAGGTTCGGGACTAGCTCGACAGATACGCAGTATTTT

J: TRBJ2-3
D: TRBD2
size: few
V: TRBV7-2
CDR3: CASSLASGGPNSQYF
DNA: TGTGCCAGCAGCTTAGCTAGCGGGGGGCCTAATTCGCAGTATTTT